These 23 T cell receptor beta chains originate from one sample sequenced in a study of cytomegalovirus exposure and HLA in healthy donors. 13 Jbeta primers and 60 Vbeta primers were used for the PCR. This table comes from immunoSEQ multiplex PCR, and its TCRdb copy is limited to in-frame clones, with some not included. The profile covers over 130,000 clones, with 66% appearing a single time and 6.5% taken by the ten largest. Input material: PBMCs. Receptor source: an older woman in good health and CMV-seronegative.

This chain joins TRBV19 and TRBJ1-2; D is unresolved. This CDR3 is 14 amino acids long. V was trimmed by 5 bases and J by 5 bases, leaving 15 bases between them. Looked up from germline, CDR1 is LNHDA and CDR2 is SQIVND (reference sequence). This chain's CDR3 is CASSRPLVRYGYTF. For the CDR3, the DNA is TGTGCCAGTAGTCGGCCGCTAGTCCGATATGGCTACACCTTC.

CDR3 DNA sequence: TGTGCCAGCAGTGACCAGGGCGCTCCCACAGATACGCAGTATTTT. This translates into CASSDQGAPTDTQYF. This rearrangement joins TRBV6-4 to TRBJ2-3; weak D call: TRBD1 (5 bases). The CDR3 loop spans 15 amino acids. The V gene lost 2 bases and the J gene lost 2 bases, with 11 bases spanning the gap. Germline CDR1 and CDR2: MRHNA and SNTAGT.

In regard to this clone: A junction boundary mismatches the germline segment, possibly from a read error. The chain employs TRBV7-9 and TRBJ2-3; no clear D. CDR3 size: 15 residues. The V gene's germline CDR1 is SEHNR and CDR2 FQNEAQ (reference sequence). The CDR3 DNA is TGTTCCAGCAGCCAAGAAACAGATCACACAGATACGCAGTATTTT. Translated, it gives CSSSQETDHTDTQYF.

The V gene is TRBV7-2, the J gene TRBJ2-3; 13 positions match TRBD2. Germline CDR1 is SGHTA and CDR2 is FQGNSA. After removal of 1 base from V and 4 bases from J, the junction contained 5 bases not matched to a gene. CDR3 length: 17 residues. CDR3 loop: CASSLGPLAGGADTQYF. The CDR3 DNA sequence: TGTGCCAGCAGCTTAGGCCCACTAGCGGGGGGGGCAGATACGCAGTATTTT.

The rearrangement joins TRBV28 to TRBJ2-2; D gene unclear. This CDR3 is 12 amino acids long. Trimming cost V 10 bases and J 0 bases, with 6 bases left between them. Per the germline V gene, CDR1 is MDHEN and CDR2 is SYDVKM. CDR3 in amino acids: CATQANTGELFF. The CDR3 DNA is TGTGCCACCCAGGCGAACACCGGGGAGCTGTTTTTT.

This clone appeared once. The J gene is TRBJ2-3, the V gene TRBV5-1; D unclear. The germline V and J ends were trimmed by 0 bases and 2 bases, with 7 bases remaining between them. Germline loops: CDR1 SGHRS, CDR2 YFSETQ. This CDR3 region has 14 residues. The CDR3 reads CASSLVAFTDTQYF. The CDR3 bases are TGCGCCAGCAGCTTGGTCGCGTTCACAGATACGCAGTATTTT.

The genes are TRBV4-1 and TRBJ2-4, with D possibly TRBD2 on 5 matching bases. V gave up 0 bases and J gave up 0 bases, with 9 bases separating them. From germline, CDR1 is MGHRA and CDR2 YSYEKL. This CDR3 has 16 residues. The CDR3 DNA reads TGCGCCAGCAGCCAAGAATCGGGGTTAGCCAAAAACATTCAGTACTTC. Encoded protein: CASSQESGLAKNIQYF.

This clone was counted a single time. This chain joins TRBV6-5 and TRBJ2-7, with 10 bases identical to TRBD2. The CDR3 has 14 amino acids. CDR1 and CDR2 from the germline V gene are MNHEY and SVGAGI. Trimming cost V 6 bases and J 1 base; bases outside gene matches: 3. CDR3 DNA: TGTGCCAGCAGAATAGCGGGAGGTTCCTACGAGCAGTACTTC. This encodes CASRIAGGSYEQYF.

This clone came up once. The rearrangement uses TRBV5-1 and TRBJ2-3, with D possibly matching TRBD2 (6 bases). CDR3 length equals 15 residues. V shed 1 base and J shed 1 base, with 10 bases lying between them. Germline V lookup: CDR1 SGHRS, CDR2 YFSETQ. CDR3 amino acids: CASSLIQRGTDTQYF. The CDR3 nucleotides read TGCGCCAGCAGCTTGATCCAGCGGGGCACAGATACGCAGTATTTT.

This chain connects TRBV10-1 to TRBJ1-1, with TRBD1 matching over 10 bases. Germline-derived CDR1 and CDR2 are WNHNN and SYGVQD (reference sequence). V gave up 4 bases and J gave up 3 bases; unmatched junction bases: 8. The CDR3 contains 16 residues. CDR3 nucleotides: TGCGCCAGCAGTGGGAGGGGACAGGGGAAGGACACTGAAGCTTTCTTT. Its protein is CASSGRGQGKDTEAFF.

With regard to this clone: The sample contains more than one DNA sequence encoding this CDR3. J is TRBJ2-2 and V is TRBV28; D call uncertain. The CDR3 consists of 12 residues. The germline V gene encodes CDR1 MDHEN and CDR2 SYDVKM. Trimming shortened V by 5 bases and J by 2 bases, and 3 bases separated the two germline ends. DNA for the CDR3: TGTGCCAGCAGTCTCAACACCGGGGAGCTGTTTTTT. Amino acid sequence: CASSLNTGELFF.

This clone has more than one count but fewer than ten. V gene TRBV10-3 combines with J gene TRBJ2-1, with 7 positions matching TRBD2. J gave up 10 bases and V 0 bases, and 6 bases lay outside the gene matches. The CDR3 contains 14 residues. Germline CDR1 ENHRY, CDR2 SYGVKD. CDR3 bases: TGTGCCATCAGTGAGTCTCGGGGGGAATGGGAGCAGTTCTTC. It yields the protein CAISESRGEWEQFF.

This chain joins TRBV7-2 and TRBJ1-2, with D hard to call. Trimming removed 1 base from V and 8 bases from J, with 11 bases in between. Germline lookup yields CDR1 SGHTA and CDR2 FQGNSA. This CDR3 spans 13 amino acids. The CDR3 here is CASSLGAGYGYTF. In DNA form, the CDR3 reads TGTGCCAGCAGCTTAGGGGCAGGTTACGGCTACACCTTC.

The rearrangement links TRBV7-2 to TRBJ2-5, with 8 nucleotides matching TRBD1. Germline V CDR1 and CDR2: SGHTA, FQGNSA. This CDR3 is 17 amino acids long. The V segment lost 1 base and the J segment 2 bases; nucleotides outside the gene matches: 9. CDR3 loop: CASSLVQGASLQETQYF. CDR3 bases: TGTGCCAGCAGCTTAGTCCAGGGGGCCTCTCTACAAGAGACCCAGTACTTC.

This clone was counted a single time. The gene calls are TRBV6-6 and TRBJ1-4, with D possibly TRBD1 on 5 matching bases. Germline loops: CDR1 MNHNY, CDR2 SVGAGI (reference sequence). Trimming pared 8 bases from V and 4 bases from J, leaving 11 bases between. The CDR3 sequence is 13 residues long. The CDR3 sequence: CASRSRVNEKLFF. CDR3 nucleotide sequence: TGTGCCAGCCGCAGCAGGGTTAATGAAAAACTGTTTTTT.

The rearrangement uses TRBV2 and TRBJ1-5, with 10 bases lining up with TRBD1. CDR1 SNHLY and CDR2 FYNNEI come from the germline V gene. V lost 4 bases to trimming and J lost 0 bases; unmatched junction nucleotides: 3. This CDR3 region has 16 residues. The CDR3 DNA follows: TGTGCCAGCAGTGGCCGGGACAGGGGTAGCAATCAGCCCCAGCATTTT. Amino acids: CASSGRDRGSNQPQHF. The variable domain in full, with the rest retrieved from reference TRBV2 and TRBJ1-5, is EPEVTQTPSHQVTQMGQEVILRCVPISNHLYFYWYRQILGQKVEFLVSFYNNEISEKSEIFDDQFSVERPDGSNFTLKIRSTKLEDSAMYFCASSGRDRGSNQPQHFGDGTRLSIL.

V is TRBV7-3 and J is TRBJ2-3; D might be TRBD2 (7 bases). Between the trimmed V and J ends, which lost 3 bases and 2 bases, there was a span of 12 bases. This CDR3 comprises 15 residues. Germline loops: CDR1 SGHTA, CDR2 FQGTGA. CDR3 loop: CASSLDSGVTDTQYF. As DNA, the CDR3 is TGTGCCAGCAGCTTGGACAGCGGGGTCACAGATACGCAGTATTTT.

The genes are TRBV7-6 and TRBJ2-5, with 9 nucleotides matching TRBD2. CDR3 length equals 16 residues. The V gene's germline CDR1 is SGHVS and CDR2 FNYEAQ. Trimming at V came to 5 bases and at J to 0 bases, leaving 7 bases not matched to a gene. DNA for the CDR3: TGTGCCAGCAGCCTTACTCGGACTAGCGACCAAGAGACCCAGTACTTC. Its translation: CASSLTRTSDQETQYF.

As regards this clone: The junction and the germline gene differ at one end; a read error may be behind it. The V call is TRBV7-9, the J call TRBJ2-7; 9 bases fit TRBD1. CDR3 length: 15 residues. Germline CDR1 reads SEHNR; CDR2 reads FQNEAQ (reference sequence). DNA of the CDR3: TGTTCCAGCAGCTCCCCGGGACAGGGAATCCCCAAGCAGTACTTC. Translation gives CSSSSPGQGIPKQYF.

This rearrangement joins TRBV5-4 to TRBJ2-3; D possibly corresponds to TRBD2 (6 bases). Germline V gene sequence: CDR1 SGHNT, CDR2 YYREEE (reference sequence). There are 13 residues in the CDR3. In DNA, the CDR3 is TGTGCTTACGGGCTAGCGAGCGCAGATACGCAGTATTTT. This gives the protein CAYGLASADTQYF.

The chain is built from TRBV7-2 and TRBJ2-2; D is perhaps TRBD2 (5 bases). The V and J ends lost 4 bases and 7 bases respectively, with 10 bases between them. CDR1 SGHTA and CDR2 FQGNSA come from the germline V gene. The CDR3 has 13 amino acids. DNA for the CDR3: TGTGCCAGCAGCTATAAACGGGGCGGGGAGCTGTTTTTT. Protein sequence: CASSYKRGGELFF. The entire variable domain, with the rest obtained from reference TRBV7-2 and TRBJ2-2, is as follows: GAGVSQSPSNKVTEKGKDVELRCDPISGHTALYWYRQSLGQGLEFLIYFQGNSAPDKSGLPSDRFSAERTGGSVSTLTIQRTQQEDSAVYLCASSYKRGGELFFGEGSRLTVL.

The chain employs TRBV7-2 and TRBJ1-5; D not resolved. CDR1 is SGHTA and CDR2 is FQGNSA in the germline V gene. The CDR3 is 15 amino acids. V dropped 11 bases and J dropped 0 bases, with 17 bases sitting between them. The CDR3 DNA is TGTGCCCCCGTAACAACCGGGGATAGCAATCAGCCCCAGCATTTT. It encodes CAPVTTGDSNQPQHF.

This chain joins TRBV28 and TRBJ2-7; perhaps TRBD2 as D (7 bases). Looked up from germline, CDR1 is MDHEN and CDR2 is SYDVKM. Trimming stripped 8 bases from V and 11 bases from J, with 22 bases between. This CDR3 has 13 residues. CDR3 sequence reads: CASGGGRNGDEYF. The CDR3 DNA is TGTGCCAGCGGGGGCGGGAGAAATGGAGACGAGTACTTC.